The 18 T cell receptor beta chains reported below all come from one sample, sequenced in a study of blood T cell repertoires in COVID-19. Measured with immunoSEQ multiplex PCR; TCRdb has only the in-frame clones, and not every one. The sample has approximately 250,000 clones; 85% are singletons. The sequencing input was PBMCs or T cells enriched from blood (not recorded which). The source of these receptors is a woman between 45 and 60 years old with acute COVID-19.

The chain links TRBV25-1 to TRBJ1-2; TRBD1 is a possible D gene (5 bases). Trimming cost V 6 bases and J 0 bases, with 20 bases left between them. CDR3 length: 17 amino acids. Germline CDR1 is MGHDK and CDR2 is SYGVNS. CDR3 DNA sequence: TGTGCCAGCAGACCCGGGGGGAGGCAAGCCTCTAACTATGGCTACACCTTC. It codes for CASRPGGRQASNYGYTF.

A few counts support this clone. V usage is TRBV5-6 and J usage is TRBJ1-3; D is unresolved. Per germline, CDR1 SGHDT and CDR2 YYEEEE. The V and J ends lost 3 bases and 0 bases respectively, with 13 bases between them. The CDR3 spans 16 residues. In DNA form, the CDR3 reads TGTGCCAGCAGCTCCCTGACTCAGCTCTCTGGAAACACCATATATTTT. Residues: CASSSLTQLSGNTIYF.

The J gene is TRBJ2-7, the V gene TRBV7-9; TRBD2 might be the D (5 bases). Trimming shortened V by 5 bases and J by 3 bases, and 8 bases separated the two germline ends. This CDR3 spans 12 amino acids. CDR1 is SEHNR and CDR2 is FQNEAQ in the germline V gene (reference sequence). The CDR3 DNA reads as TGTGCCAGCAGCCAAACTAGCTACGAGCAGTACTTC. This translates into CASSQTSYEQYF.

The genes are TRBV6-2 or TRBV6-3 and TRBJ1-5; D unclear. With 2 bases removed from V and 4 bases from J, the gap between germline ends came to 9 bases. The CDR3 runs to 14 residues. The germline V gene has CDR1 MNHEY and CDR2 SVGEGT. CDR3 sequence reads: CASSYIQTNQPQHF. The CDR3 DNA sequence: TGTGCCAGCAGTTACATTCAGACTAATCAGCCCCAGCATTTT.

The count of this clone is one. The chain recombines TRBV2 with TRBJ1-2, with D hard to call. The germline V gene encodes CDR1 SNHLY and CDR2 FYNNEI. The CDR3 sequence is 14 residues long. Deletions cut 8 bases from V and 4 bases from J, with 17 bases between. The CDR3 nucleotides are TGTGCCAGCGCTTCGGAGGGCGCTATCTATGGCTACACCTTC. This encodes CASASEGAIYGYTF.

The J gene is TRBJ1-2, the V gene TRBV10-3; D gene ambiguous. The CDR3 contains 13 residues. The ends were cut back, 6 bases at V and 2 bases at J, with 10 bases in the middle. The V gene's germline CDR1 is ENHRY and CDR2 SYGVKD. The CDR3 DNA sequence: TGTGCCATCAGCGCGGGGTTAAACTATGGCTACACCTTC. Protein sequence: CAISAGLNYGYTF.

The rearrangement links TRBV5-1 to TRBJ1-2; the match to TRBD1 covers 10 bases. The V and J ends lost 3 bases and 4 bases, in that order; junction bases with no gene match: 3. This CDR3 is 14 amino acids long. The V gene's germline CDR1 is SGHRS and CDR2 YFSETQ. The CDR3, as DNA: TGCGCCAGCAGCTACGGACAGGGGGGCTATGGCTACACCTTC. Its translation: CASSYGQGGYGYTF. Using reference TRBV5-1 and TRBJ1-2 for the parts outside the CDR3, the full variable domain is KAGVTQTPRYLIKTRGQQVTLSCSPISGHRSVSWYQQTPGQGLQFLFEYFSETQRNKGNFPGRFSGRQFSNSRSEMNVSTLELGDSALYLCASSYGQGGYGYTFGSGTRLTVV.

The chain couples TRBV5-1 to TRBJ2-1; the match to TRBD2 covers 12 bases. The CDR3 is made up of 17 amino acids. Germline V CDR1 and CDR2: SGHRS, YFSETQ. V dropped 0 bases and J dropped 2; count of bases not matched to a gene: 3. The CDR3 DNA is TGCGCCAGCAGCTTGGGACTAGCGGGGGTTACCTACAATGAGCAGTTCTTC. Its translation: CASSLGLAGVTYNEQFF.

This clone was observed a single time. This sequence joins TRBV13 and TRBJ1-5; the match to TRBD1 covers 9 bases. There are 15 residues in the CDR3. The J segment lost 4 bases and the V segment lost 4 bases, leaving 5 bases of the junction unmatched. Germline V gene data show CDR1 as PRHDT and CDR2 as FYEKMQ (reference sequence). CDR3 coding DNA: TGTGCCAGCAGCTGGGGACAGGGTGGGAATCAGCCCCAGCATTTT. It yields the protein CASSWGQGGNQPQHF. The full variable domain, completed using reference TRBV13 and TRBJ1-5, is AAGVIQSPRHLIKEKRETATLKCYPIPRHDTVYWYQQGPGQDPQFLISFYEKMQSDKGSIPDRFSAQQFSDYHSELNMSSLELGDSALYFCASSWGQGGNQPQHFGDGTRLSIL.

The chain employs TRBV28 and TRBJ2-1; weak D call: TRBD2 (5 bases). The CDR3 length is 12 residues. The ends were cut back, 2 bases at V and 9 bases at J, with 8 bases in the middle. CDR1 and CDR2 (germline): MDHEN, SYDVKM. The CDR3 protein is CASSLLRGEQFF. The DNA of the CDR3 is TGTGCCAGCAGTTTACTACGGGGTGAGCAGTTCTTC.

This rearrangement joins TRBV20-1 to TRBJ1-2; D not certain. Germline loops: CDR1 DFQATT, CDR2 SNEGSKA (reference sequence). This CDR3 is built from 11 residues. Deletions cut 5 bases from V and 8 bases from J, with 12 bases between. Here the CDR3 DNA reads TGCAGTGCTTCTGGAGGAAGCGGCTACACCTTC. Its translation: CSASGGSGYTF.

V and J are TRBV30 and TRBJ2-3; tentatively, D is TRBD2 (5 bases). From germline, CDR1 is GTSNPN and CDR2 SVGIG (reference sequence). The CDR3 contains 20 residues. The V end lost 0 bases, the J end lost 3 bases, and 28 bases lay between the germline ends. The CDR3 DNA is TGTGCCTGGAGTGTTGGTAGGCAAGCCCTTTCGGAGGTCGAAACAGATACGCAGTATTTT. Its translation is CAWSVGRQALSEVETDTQYF.

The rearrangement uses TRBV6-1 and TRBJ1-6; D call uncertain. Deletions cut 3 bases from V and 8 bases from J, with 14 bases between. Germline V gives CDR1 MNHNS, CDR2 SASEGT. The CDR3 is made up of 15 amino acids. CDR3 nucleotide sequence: TGTGCCAGCAGTGAGGTTTCGCGGAATTATTCACCCCTCCACTTT. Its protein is CASSEVSRNYSPLHF.

CDR3 sequence reads: CASSKNSAGYEQYF. Here the CDR3 DNA reads TGTGCCAGCAGCAAAAACTCAGCAGGGTACGAGCAGTACTTC. The chain combines TRBV5-4 with TRBJ2-7, with D perhaps matching TRBD1 (5 bases). CDR3 length: 14 residues. V was trimmed by 4 bases and J by 4 bases, leaving 15 bases between them. Germline V gene sequence: CDR1 SGHNT, CDR2 YYREEE (reference sequence). The full variable domain, completed using reference TRBV5-4 and TRBJ2-7, is ETGVTQSPTHLIKTRGQQVTLRCSSQSGHNTVSWYQQALGQGPQFIFQYYREEENGRGNFPPRFSGLQFPNYSSELNVNALELDDSALYLCASSKNSAGYEQYFGPGTRLTVT.

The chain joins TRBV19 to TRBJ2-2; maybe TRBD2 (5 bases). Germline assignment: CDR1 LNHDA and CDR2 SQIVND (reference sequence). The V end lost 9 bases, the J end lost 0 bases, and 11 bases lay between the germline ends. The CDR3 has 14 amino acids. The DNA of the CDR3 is TGTGCCAGCAAGCGGAGCGCGAACACCGGGGAGCTGTTTTTT. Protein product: CASKRSANTGELFF.

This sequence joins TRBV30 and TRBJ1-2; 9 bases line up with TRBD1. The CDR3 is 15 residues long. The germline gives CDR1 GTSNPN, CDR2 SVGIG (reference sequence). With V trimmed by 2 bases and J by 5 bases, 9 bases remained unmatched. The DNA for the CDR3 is TGTGCCTGGAGTCGCGGACAGGGGACAATTTATGGCTACACCTTC. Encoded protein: CAWSRGQGTIYGYTF.

Here the CDR3 reads CASSPRWGPNNEQFF. The CDR3, as DNA: TGTGCCAGCAGCCCCCGGTGGGGGCCGAACAATGAGCAGTTCTTC. The rearrangement joins TRBV6-5 to TRBJ2-1, with a possible D match to TRBD1 (6 bases). V lost 6 bases to trimming and J lost 5 bases, with 17 bases between them. Germline CDR1 is MNHEY and CDR2 is SVGAGI. This CDR3 has 15 amino acids.

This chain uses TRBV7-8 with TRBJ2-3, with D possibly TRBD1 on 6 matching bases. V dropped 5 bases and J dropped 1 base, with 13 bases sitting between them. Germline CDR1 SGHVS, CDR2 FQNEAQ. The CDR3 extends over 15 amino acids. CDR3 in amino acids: CASSVDSQGTDTQYF. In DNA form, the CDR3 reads TGTGCCAGCAGCGTGGACAGTCAAGGCACAGATACGCAGTATTTT. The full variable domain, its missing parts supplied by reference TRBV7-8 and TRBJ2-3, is GAGVSQSPRYKVAKRGQDVALRCDPISGHVSLFWYQQALGQGPEFLTYFQNEAQLDKSGLPSDRFFAERPEGSVSTLKIQRTQQEDSAVYLCASSVDSQGTDTQYFGPGTRLTVL.